This T cell receptor (beta chain) was captured in a study of PD-1 blockade in mismatch repair-deficient tumors. Study as a whole: Patients had some twelve mismatch repair-deficient cancer types, all previously treated and progressing. Study findings and constraints: Tumor-resident clones, often absent from pretreatment blood, expanded after pembrolizumab and then contracted.

The protocol was immunoSEQ multiplex PCR, while the TCRdb copy is restricted to in-frame clones and leaves out a portion. The sample shows tens of thousands of clones, over 70% of them seen only once. For this clone: What it binds is not known. A read error may account for a junction end that differs from germline.

The receptor was isolated from an adult with mismatch repair-deficient cancer. Sequencing was performed on peripheral blood, taken 12 weeks after starting pembrolizumab.

The CDR3 DNA is TGTGCCAGCAGGTTAGGGCTGGGCGGGAGAAGCACAGATACGCAGTATTTT. It specifies CASRLGLGGRSTDTQYF. This rearrangement joins TRBV7-9 to TRBJ2-3, with 7 positions matching TRBD2. This CDR3 region has 17 residues. Germline V gives CDR1 SEHNR, CDR2 FQNEAQ (reference sequence).